Following are 3 T cell receptor beta chains from one sample sequenced in a study of blood T cell repertoires in COVID-19. Data came from immunoSEQ multiplex PCR; TCRdb stores just in-frame clones and leaves some out. The sample comprises roughly 180,000 clones, 65% to 85% of which are singletons, and roughly 7.2% rests with the top ten. Sequencing was done on a sample of peripheral blood. Every receptor here comes from a woman in her thirties or forties with COVID-19, enrolled during active disease.

A few counts support this clone. The V and J genes are TRBV7-9 and TRBJ1-6; D remains unclear. The germline V gene has CDR1 SEHNR and CDR2 FQNEAQ (reference sequence). V lost 8 bases and J lost 10, with 15 bases in between. The CDR3 has 13 residues. CDR3 nucleotide sequence: TGTGCCAGCGAAGAATCTAGGGAGTCACCCCTCCACTTT. Translation gives CASEESRESPLHF.

The genes are TRBV5-4 and TRBJ2-5; 7 bases agree with TRBD1. The CDR3 is 14 amino acids. The ends lost 0 bases at V and 6 bases at J; junction bases unmatched: 5. Germline assignment: CDR1 SGHNT and CDR2 YYREEE (reference sequence). The CDR3 is CASSLEGASKTQYF. Written as DNA, the CDR3 is TGTGCCAGCAGCTTGGAGGGGGCGAGTAAGACCCAGTACTTC.

The chain employs TRBV6-2 or TRBV6-3 and TRBJ2-1; the D gene is possibly TRBD1 (6 bases). CDR3 length equals 20 residues. Germline-derived CDR1 and CDR2 are MNHEY and SVGEGT. The ends were cut back, 0 bases at V and 0 bases at J, with 21 bases in the middle. CDR3 residues: CASSYSRQASFINSYNEQFF. CDR3 sequence (DNA): TGTGCCAGCAGTTACTCCCGACAGGCTTCCTTTATAAACTCCTACAATGAGCAGTTCTTC.